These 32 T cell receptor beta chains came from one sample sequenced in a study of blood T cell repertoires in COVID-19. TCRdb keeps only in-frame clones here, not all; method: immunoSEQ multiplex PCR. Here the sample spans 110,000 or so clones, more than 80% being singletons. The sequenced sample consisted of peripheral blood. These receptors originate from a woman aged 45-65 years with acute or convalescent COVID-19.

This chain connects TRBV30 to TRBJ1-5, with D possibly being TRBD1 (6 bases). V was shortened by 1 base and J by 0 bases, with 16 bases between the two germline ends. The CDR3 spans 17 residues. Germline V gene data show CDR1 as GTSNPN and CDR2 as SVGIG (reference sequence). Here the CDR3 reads CAWSAGTTSYSNQPQHF. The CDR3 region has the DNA TGTGCCTGGAGTGCAGGGACAACGAGCTATAGCAATCAGCCCCAGCATTTT.

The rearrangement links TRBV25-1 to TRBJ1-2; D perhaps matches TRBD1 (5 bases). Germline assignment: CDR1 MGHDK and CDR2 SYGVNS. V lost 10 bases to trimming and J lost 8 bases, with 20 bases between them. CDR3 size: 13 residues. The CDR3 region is CATASNGAAGYTF. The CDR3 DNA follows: TGTGCCACCGCGTCAAATGGGGCGGCGGGCTACACCTTC.

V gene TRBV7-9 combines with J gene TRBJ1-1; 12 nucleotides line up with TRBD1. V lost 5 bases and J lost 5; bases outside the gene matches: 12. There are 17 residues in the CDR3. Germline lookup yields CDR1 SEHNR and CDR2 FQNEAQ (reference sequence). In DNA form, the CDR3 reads TGTGCCAGCAGCCGTATACGGGGACAGGGGGCGGGAACTGAAGCTTTCTTT. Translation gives CASSRIRGQGAGTEAFF.

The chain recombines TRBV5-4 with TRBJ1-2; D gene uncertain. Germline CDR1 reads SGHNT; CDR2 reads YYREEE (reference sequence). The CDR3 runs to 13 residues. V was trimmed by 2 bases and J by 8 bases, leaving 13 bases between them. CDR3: CASSLFIGGGYTF. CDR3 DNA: TGTGCCAGCAGCTTATTTATCGGCGGGGGCTACACCTTC.

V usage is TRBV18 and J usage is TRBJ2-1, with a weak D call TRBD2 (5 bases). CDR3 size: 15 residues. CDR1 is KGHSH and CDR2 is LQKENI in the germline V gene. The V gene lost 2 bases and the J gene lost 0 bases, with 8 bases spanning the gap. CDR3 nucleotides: TGTGCCAGCTCACCAACAGCGGCCTCCTACAATGAGCAGTTCTTC. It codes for CASSPTAASYNEQFF.

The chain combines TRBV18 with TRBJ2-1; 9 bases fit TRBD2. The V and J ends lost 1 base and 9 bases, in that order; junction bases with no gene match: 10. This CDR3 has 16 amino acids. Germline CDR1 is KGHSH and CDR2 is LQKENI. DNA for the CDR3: TGTGCCAGCTCACCACGACAACTAGCGGGTTCAGGTGAGCAGTTCTTC. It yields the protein CASSPRQLAGSGEQFF.

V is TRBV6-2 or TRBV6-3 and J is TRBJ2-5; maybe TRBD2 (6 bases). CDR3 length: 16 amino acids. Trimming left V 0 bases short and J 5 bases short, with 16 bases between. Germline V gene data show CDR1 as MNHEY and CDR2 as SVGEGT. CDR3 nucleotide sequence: TGTGCCAGCAGTTACTCGATAGAGCGCGCGGGGGAGACCCAGTACTTC. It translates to CASSYSIERAGETQYF.

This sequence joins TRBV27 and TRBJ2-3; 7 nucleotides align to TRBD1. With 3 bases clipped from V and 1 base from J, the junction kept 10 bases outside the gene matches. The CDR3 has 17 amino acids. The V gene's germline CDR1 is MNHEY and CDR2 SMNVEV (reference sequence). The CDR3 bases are TGTGCCAGCAGTTTTTGGAAGGGGGCGAAGGGCACAGATACGCAGTATTTT. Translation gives CASSFWKGAKGTDTQYF.

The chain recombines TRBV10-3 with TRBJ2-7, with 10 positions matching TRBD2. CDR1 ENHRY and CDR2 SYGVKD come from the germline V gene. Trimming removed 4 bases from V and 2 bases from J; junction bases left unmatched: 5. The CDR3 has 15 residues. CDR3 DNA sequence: TGTGCCATCAGTGGGCCAGGGACTAGCGCCTACGAGCAGTACTTC. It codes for CAISGPGTSAYEQYF.

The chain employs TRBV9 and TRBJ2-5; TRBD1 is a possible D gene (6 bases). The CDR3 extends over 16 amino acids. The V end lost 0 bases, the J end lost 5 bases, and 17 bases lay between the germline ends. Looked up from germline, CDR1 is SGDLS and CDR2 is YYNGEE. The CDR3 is CASSVAPQQGRETQYF. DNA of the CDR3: TGTGCCAGCAGCGTAGCTCCCCAACAGGGAAGGGAGACCCAGTACTTC.

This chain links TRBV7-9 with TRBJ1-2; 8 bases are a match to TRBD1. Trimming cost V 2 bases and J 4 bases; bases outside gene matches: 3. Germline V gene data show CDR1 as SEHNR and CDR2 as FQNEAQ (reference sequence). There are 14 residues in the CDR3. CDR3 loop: CASSLSGGSYGYTF. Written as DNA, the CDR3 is TGTGCCAGCAGCTTATCAGGGGGCAGCTATGGCTACACCTTC.

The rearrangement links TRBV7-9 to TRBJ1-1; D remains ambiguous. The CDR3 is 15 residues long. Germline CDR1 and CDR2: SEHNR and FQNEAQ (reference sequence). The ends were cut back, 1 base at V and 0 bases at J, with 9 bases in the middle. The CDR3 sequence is CASSLDGVLNTEAFF. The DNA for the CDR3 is TGTGCCAGCAGCTTAGACGGAGTCCTGAACACTGAAGCTTTCTTT.

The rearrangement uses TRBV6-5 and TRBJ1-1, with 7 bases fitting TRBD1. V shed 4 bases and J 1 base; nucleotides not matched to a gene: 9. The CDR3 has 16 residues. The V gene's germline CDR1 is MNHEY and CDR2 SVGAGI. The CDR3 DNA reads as TGTGCCAGCAGTTCGAAAGGGGGCGCGGGGAACACTGAAGCTTTCTTT. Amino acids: CASSSKGGAGNTEAFF.

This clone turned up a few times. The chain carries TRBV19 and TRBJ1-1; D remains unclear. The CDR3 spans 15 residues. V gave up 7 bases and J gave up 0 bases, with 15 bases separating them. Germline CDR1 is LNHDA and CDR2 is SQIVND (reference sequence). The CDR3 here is CASKGRERMNTEAFF. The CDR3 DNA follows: TGTGCCAGTAAAGGTCGGGAACGCATGAACACTGAAGCTTTCTTT.

This CDR3 reads CASSAEAGASGEYF. DNA for the CDR3: TGTGCCAGCAGCGCTGAGGCGGGAGCTTCCGGGGAGTACTTC. The J gene is TRBJ2-7, the V gene TRBV7-9; TRBD2 agrees at 7 bases. The CDR3 is 14 residues long. CDR1 and CDR2 from the germline V gene are SEHNR and FQNEAQ (reference sequence). V dropped 5 bases and J dropped 11; count of bases not matched to a gene: 15. Using reference TRBV7-9 and TRBJ2-7 for the parts outside the CDR3, the full variable domain is DTGVSQNPRHKITKRGQNVTFRCDPISEHNRLYWYRQTLGQGPEFLTYFQNEAQLEKSRLLSDRFSAERPKGSFSTLEIQRTEQGDSAMYLCASSAEAGASGEYFGPGTRLTVT.

CDR3 DNA sequence: TGTGCCATCAGGGTTAGGGACCCAGGGGAGGAAGCTTTCTTT. The encoded protein is CAIRVRDPGEEAFF. The rearrangement links TRBV10-3 to TRBJ1-1, with D possibly being TRBD1 (6 bases). Germline loops: CDR1 ENHRY, CDR2 SYGVKD. The germline V and J ends were trimmed by 6 bases and 8 bases, with 19 bases remaining between them. The CDR3 is 14 amino acids.

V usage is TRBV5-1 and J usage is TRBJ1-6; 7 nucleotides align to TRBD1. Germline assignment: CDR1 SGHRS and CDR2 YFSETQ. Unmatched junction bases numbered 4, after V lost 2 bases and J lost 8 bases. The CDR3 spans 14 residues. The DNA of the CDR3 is TGCGCCAGCAGCTTAACAGGGGTTGATTCACCCCTCCACTTT. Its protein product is CASSLTGVDSPLHF.

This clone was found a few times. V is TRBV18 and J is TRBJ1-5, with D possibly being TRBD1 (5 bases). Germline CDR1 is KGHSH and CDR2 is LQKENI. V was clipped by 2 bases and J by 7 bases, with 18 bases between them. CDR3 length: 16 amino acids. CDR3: CASSPAGEGAGQPQHF. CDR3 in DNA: TGTGCCAGCTCACCAGCGGGGGAAGGAGCAGGCCAGCCCCAGCATTTT.

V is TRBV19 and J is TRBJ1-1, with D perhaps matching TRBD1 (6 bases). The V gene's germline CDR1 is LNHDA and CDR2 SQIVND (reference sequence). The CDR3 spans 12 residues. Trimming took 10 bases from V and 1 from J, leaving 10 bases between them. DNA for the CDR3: TGTGCCACCAGAGGGGGGAACACTGAAGCTTTCTTT. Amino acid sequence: CATRGGNTEAFF. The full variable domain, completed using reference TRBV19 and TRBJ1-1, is DGGITQSPKYLFRKEGQNVTLSCEQNLNHDAMYWYRQDPGQGLRLIYYSQIVNDFQKGDIAEGYSVSREKKESFPLTVTSAQKNPTAFYLCATRGGNTEAFFGQGTRLTVV.

The CDR3 region is CASSLPLGGDRHEQYF. CDR3 bases: TGCGCCAGCAGCTTACCGCTGGGAGGGGACCGCCACGAGCAGTACTTC. V is TRBV5-1 and J is TRBJ2-7, with 7 bases matching TRBD2. Germline CDR1 reads SGHRS; CDR2 reads YFSETQ. CDR3 length equals 16 residues. The V gene end was trimmed by 2 bases and the J gene end by 5 bases; junction bases not matched to a gene: 13.

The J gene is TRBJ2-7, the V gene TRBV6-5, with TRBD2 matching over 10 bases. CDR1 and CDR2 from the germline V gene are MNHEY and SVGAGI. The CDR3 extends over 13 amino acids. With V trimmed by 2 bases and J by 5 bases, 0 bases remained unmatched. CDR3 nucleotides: TGTGCCAGCAGTTACGGACTAGCGGACGAGCAGTACTTC. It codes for CASSYGLADEQYF.

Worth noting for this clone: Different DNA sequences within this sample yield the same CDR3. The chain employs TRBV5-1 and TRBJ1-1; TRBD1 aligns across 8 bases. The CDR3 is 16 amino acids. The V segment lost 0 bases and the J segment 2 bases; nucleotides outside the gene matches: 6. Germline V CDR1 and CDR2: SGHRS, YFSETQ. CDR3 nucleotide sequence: TGCGCCAGCAGCTTGGCCCCCGGACAGGGTAACACTGAAGCTTTCTTT. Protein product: CASSLAPGQGNTEAFF.

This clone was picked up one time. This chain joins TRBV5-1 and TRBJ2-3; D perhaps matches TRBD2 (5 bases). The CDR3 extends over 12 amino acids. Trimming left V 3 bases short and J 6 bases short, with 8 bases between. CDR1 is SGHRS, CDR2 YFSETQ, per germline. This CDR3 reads CASSSRGDTQYF. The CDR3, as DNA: TGCGCCAGCAGCTCCAGAGGGGATACGCAGTATTTT.

CDR3 sequence (DNA): TGTGCCAGTAGTGTCGGACTAGAGGTTAATTCACCCCTCCACTTT. Its translation: CASSVGLEVNSPLHF. This chain links TRBV19 with TRBJ1-6, with no clear D. Germline CDR1 reads LNHDA; CDR2 reads SQIVND (reference sequence). The CDR3 loop spans 15 amino acids. Between the trimmed V and J ends, which lost 5 bases and 6 bases, there was a span of 14 bases.

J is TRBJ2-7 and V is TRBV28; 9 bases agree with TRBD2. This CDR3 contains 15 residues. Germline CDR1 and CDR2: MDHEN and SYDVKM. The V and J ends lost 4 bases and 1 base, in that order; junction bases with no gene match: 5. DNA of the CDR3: TGTGCCAGCAGTTCGACTAGCGGCTTGTCCTACGAGCAGTACTTC. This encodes CASSSTSGLSYEQYF.

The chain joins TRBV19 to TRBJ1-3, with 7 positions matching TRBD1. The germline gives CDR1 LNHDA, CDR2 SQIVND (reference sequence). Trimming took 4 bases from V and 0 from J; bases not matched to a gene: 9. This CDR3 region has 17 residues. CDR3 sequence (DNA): TGTGCCAGTAGTACCGTATCGGGACAGTACTCTGGAAACACCATATATTTT. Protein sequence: CASSTVSGQYSGNTIYF.

CDR3 sequence reads: CASSVRQGSQETQYF. DNA of the CDR3: TGTGCCAGCAGTGTCCGACAGGGGTCACAAGAGACCCAGTACTTC. The chain recombines TRBV25-1 with TRBJ2-5; TRBD1 agrees at 8 bases. The CDR3 is made up of 15 amino acids. After removal of 4 bases from V and 2 bases from J, the junction contained 6 bases not matched to a gene. The germline CDR1 and CDR2 sequences are MGHDK and SYGVNS.

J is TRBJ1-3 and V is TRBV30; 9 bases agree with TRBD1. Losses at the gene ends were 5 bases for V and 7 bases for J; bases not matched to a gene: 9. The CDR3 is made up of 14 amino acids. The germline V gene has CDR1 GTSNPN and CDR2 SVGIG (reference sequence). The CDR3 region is CAWQTGTGLNTIYF. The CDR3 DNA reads TGTGCCTGGCAAACCGGGACAGGGTTGAACACCATATATTTT.

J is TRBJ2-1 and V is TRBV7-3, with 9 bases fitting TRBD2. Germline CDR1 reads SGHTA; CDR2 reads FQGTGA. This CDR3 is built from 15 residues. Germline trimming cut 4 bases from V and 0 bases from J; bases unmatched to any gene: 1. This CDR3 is CASSSSGTSYNEQFF. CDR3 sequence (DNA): TGTGCCAGCAGCTCTAGCGGGACCTCCTACAATGAGCAGTTCTTC.

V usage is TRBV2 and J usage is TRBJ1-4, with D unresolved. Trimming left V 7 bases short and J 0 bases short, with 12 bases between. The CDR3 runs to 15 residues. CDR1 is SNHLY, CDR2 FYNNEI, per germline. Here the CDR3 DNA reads TGTGCCAGCAACCGACTTAGTTCAACTAATGAAAAACTGTTTTTT. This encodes CASNRLSSTNEKLFF.

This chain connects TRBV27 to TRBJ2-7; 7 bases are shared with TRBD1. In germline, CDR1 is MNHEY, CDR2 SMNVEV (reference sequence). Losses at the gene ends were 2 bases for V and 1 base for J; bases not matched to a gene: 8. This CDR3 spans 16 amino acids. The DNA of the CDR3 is TGTGCCAGCAGTTTAAACCGGGACAGCGGTTCCTACGAGCAGTACTTC. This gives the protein CASSLNRDSGSYEQYF.

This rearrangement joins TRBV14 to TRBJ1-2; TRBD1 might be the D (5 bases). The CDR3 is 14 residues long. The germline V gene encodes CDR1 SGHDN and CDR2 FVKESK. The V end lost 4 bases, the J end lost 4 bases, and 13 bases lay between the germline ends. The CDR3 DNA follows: TGTGCCAGCAGCCCGGGGACTCTTATCTATGGCTACACCTTC. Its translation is CASSPGTLIYGYTF.